This T cell receptor beta chain was sequenced during a study of cytomegalovirus exposure and HLA in healthy donors. Across the study: Out of approximately 170 million T cells, an earlier analysis found more than 95 million unique TCR beta sequences in total. Points from the study as a whole: Some segments of the V type, notably TRBV6-2 and TRBV6-3, were excluded as indistinguishable. It has been reported that TCR beta sequences accurately predicted the HLA-A and HLA-B alleles of most subjects. Analysis was performed later, and it showed HLA-associated TCR beta chains to be more clonally expanded than equally common others.

Concerning this clone: Its antigen remains unidentified.

The V segment lost 4 bases and the J segment 7 bases; nucleotides outside the gene matches: 9. This CDR3 is 15 amino acids long. The germline V gene encodes CDR1 SGDLS and CDR2 YYNGEE. 13 Jbeta primers and 60 Vbeta primers were used for the PCR. Profiled with immunoSEQ multiplex PCR; TCRdb holds only in-frame clones, not every one. The data show about 170,000 clones, with 70% to 80% seen just once and about 0.69% held by the top ten. The sequence derives from a female donor in good health and CMV-seronegative. Source material: PBMCs. The V and J genes are TRBV9 and TRBJ2-1; TRBD1 agrees at 9 bases. This CDR3 is CASSPRQGVVNEQFF. The CDR3 nucleotides are TGTGCCAGCAGCCCGCGACAGGGGGTTGTGAATGAGCAGTTCTTC.